These 22 T cell receptor beta chains came from one sample sequenced in a study of blood T cell repertoires in COVID-19. Repertoires were generated with immunoSEQ multiplex PCR, while TCRdb's copy carries only in-frame clones and drops some. Here the sample spans 350,000 to 450,000 clones, approximately 90% being singletons. Sequencing was performed on PBMCs or T cells enriched from blood (not recorded which). Source of these receptors: a woman aged 40 to 55 who had been exposed to COVID-19.

The chain uses TRBV30 and TRBJ2-7; 8 positions agree with TRBD1. Germline V gene lookup returns CDR1 GTSNPN and CDR2 SVGIG (reference sequence). The CDR3 is 13 residues long. V was clipped by 4 bases and J by 6 bases; unmatched bases: 8. The CDR3 DNA follows: TGTGCCTGGATCGGGACAGGACACCCCGAGCAGTACTTC. Translating it yields CAWIGTGHPEQYF.

The V and J genes are TRBV30 and TRBJ1-6; no firm D call. Germline V gene lookup returns CDR1 GTSNPN and CDR2 SVGIG (reference sequence). The CDR3 totals 12 residues. V dropped 3 bases and J dropped 4 bases, with 4 bases sitting between them. This chain's CDR3 is CAWRLYNSPLHF. Here the CDR3 DNA reads TGTGCCTGGAGACTGTATAATTCACCCCTCCACTTT.

The CDR3 DNA sequence: TGTGCCAGCAGCCCTTATAAGACAGCCCCTACCCCCGCAGATACGCAGTATTTT. Residues: CASSPYKTAPTPADTQYF. The V and J genes are TRBV3-1 (or the pseudogene TRBV3-2) and TRBJ2-3, with a tentative D call TRBD1 (5 bases). Germline V gene data show CDR1 as LGHDT and CDR2 as YNNKEL (reference sequence). The CDR3 runs 18 residues. The V and J ends lost 4 bases and 4 bases respectively, with 24 bases between them.

The V call is TRBV11-3, the J call TRBJ2-7; no firm D call. Deletions cut 3 bases from V and 3 bases from J, with 18 bases between. This CDR3 contains 16 residues. In germline, CDR1 is SGHNT, CDR2 YENEEA. The CDR3 loop reads CASSFRLSQPFYEQYF. CDR3 bases: TGTGCCAGCAGCTTCCGCCTGTCACAGCCTTTCTACGAGCAGTACTTC.

This clone was observed once. The chain uses TRBV29-1 and TRBJ1-1, with 9 bases lining up with TRBD1. With 3 bases clipped from V and 2 bases from J, the junction kept 7 bases outside the gene matches. This CDR3 region has 15 residues. Germline assignment: CDR1 SQVTM and CDR2 ANQGSEA. The CDR3 sequence: CSVEGQGAINTEAFF. CDR3 bases: TGCAGCGTTGAGGGACAGGGCGCGATAAACACTGAAGCTTTCTTT.

The chain recombines TRBV3-1 (or the pseudogene TRBV3-2) with TRBJ2-5; 8 nucleotides align to TRBD1. Germline loops: CDR1 LGHDT, CDR2 YNNKEL (reference sequence). This CDR3 spans 13 amino acids. V dropped 6 bases and J dropped 5; count of bases not matched to a gene: 5. As DNA, the CDR3 is TGTGCCAGCAGTTTCAACAGGGGGGAGACCCAGTACTTC. Protein sequence: CASSFNRGETQYF.

This chain links TRBV13 with TRBJ1-1; D uncertain. The CDR3 runs to 17 residues. Deletions cut 0 bases from V and 0 bases from J, with 14 bases between. Germline-derived CDR1 and CDR2 are PRHDT and FYEKMQ (reference sequence). This chain's CDR3 is CASSLGTVSPMNTEAFF. As DNA, the CDR3 is TGTGCCAGCAGCTTAGGTACAGTATCGCCGATGAACACTGAAGCTTTCTTT.

J is TRBJ1-5 and V is TRBV19, with D unclear. The CDR3 runs to 13 residues. Germline CDR1 is LNHDA and CDR2 is SQIVND (reference sequence). Between the trimmed V and J ends, which lost 5 bases and 4 bases, there was a span of 9 bases. Here the CDR3 DNA reads TGTGCCAGTAGTTTCGGTCGAAATCAGCCCCAGCATTTT. This encodes CASSFGRNQPQHF.

This clone came up a few times. DNA for the CDR3: TGCGCCAGCAGCCAAGCGGGACAGGGCGGATCACCCCTCCACTTT. It yields the protein CASSQAGQGGSPLHF. The chain carries TRBV4-3 and TRBJ1-6; 9 nucleotides align to TRBD1. In germline, CDR1 is LGHNA, CDR2 YSLEER. The CDR3 extends over 15 amino acids. V lost 1 base and J lost 10; bases outside the gene matches: 5.

This clone appeared a single time. The chain combines TRBV18 with TRBJ1-2; 7 bases fit TRBD1. The V gene end was trimmed by 3 bases and the J gene end by 2 bases; junction bases not matched to a gene: 6. This CDR3 comprises 15 residues. CDR1 is KGHSH, CDR2 LQKENI, per germline. The CDR3 nucleotides read TGTGCCAGCTCACCCGTAGACAGGGTCAACTATGGCTACACCTTC. Its translation: CASSPVDRVNYGYTF.

This chain links TRBV5-4 with TRBJ1-3; D gene ambiguous. The CDR3 spans 16 residues. The germline V gene encodes CDR1 SGHNT and CDR2 YYREEE (reference sequence). Trimming stripped 4 bases from V and 2 bases from J, with 16 bases between. The CDR3 sequence is CASSTQAEAAGNTIYF. The DNA of the CDR3 is TGTGCCAGCAGCACCCAGGCCGAAGCGGCTGGAAACACCATATATTTT. Using reference TRBV5-4 and TRBJ1-3 for the parts outside the CDR3, the full variable domain is ETGVTQSPTHLIKTRGQQVTLRCSSQSGHNTVSWYQQALGQGPQFIFQYYREEENGRGNFPPRFSGLQFPNYSSELNVNALELDDSALYLCASSTQAEAAGNTIYFGEGSWLTVV.

V gene TRBV27 combines with J gene TRBJ1-1; tentatively, D is TRBD1 (6 bases). Germline assignment: CDR1 MNHEY and CDR2 SMNVEV (reference sequence). V lost 4 bases and J 1 base, leaving 25 bases between the germline ends. CDR3 length: 19 amino acids. This chain's CDR3 is CASSSTRTALLEPNTEAFF. The CDR3 DNA follows: TGTGCCAGCAGTTCTACCCGGACAGCGCTACTGGAGCCGAACACTGAAGCTTTCTTT.

This clone was seen a single time. V usage is TRBV25-1 and J usage is TRBJ2-5; TRBD1 is a possible D gene (5 bases). The CDR3 covers 15 residues. The V end was cut by 2 bases, the J end by 5 bases, with 15 bases between. The V gene's germline CDR1 is MGHDK and CDR2 SYGVNS. CDR3 bases: TGTGCCAGCAGTGAAGGGCAGGGCGGATGGGAGACCCAGTACTTC. Residues: CASSEGQGGWETQYF. Full variable domain (outside the CDR3, taken from reference TRBV25-1 and TRBJ2-5): EADIYQTPRYLVIGTGKKITLECSQTMGHDKMYWYQQDPGMELHLIHYSYGVNSTEKGDLSSESTVSRIRTEHFPLTLESARPSHTSQYLCASSEGQGGWETQYFGPGTRLLVL.

The chain combines TRBV28 with TRBJ1-1; TRBD1 aligns across 8 bases. The CDR3 spans 17 residues. Germline V gene data show CDR1 as MDHEN and CDR2 as SYDVKM. J gave up 2 bases and V 2 bases, and 10 bases lay outside the gene matches. In DNA, the CDR3 is TGTGCCAGCAGTTTACTCGGCGGGGACAGGTCCAACACTGAAGCTTTCTTT. Protein: CASSLLGGDRSNTEAFF.

V usage is TRBV12-3 or TRBV12-4 and J usage is TRBJ1-2; D unresolved. The V gene lost 5 bases and the J gene lost 9 bases, with 16 bases spanning the gap. The CDR3 runs to 13 residues. This chain's CDR3 is CASSPRVPRSYTF. The CDR3 nucleotides read TGTGCCAGCAGTCCCCGGGTCCCCAGAAGCTACACCTTC.

J is TRBJ1-2 and V is TRBV2, with TRBD1 matching 9 bases. Germline values: CDR1 SNHLY, CDR2 FYNNEI. V lost 6 bases to trimming and J lost 4 bases; unmatched junction nucleotides: 12. The CDR3 extends over 16 amino acids. CDR3 sequence reads: CASSSPPGQGTYGYTF. The CDR3 coding sequence is TGTGCCAGCAGCTCCCCCCCGGGACAGGGAACCTATGGCTACACCTTC.

V and J are TRBV7-3 and TRBJ1-5; D uncertain. The germline gives CDR1 SGHTA, CDR2 FQGTGA. V lost 4 bases and J lost 7, with 11 bases in between. The CDR3 sequence is 13 residues long. CDR3 residues: CASSSSREQPQHF. In DNA form, the CDR3 reads TGTGCCAGCAGCTCCAGTCGGGAACAGCCCCAGCATTTT.

The chain has TRBV4-1 and TRBJ2-7; 13 bases agree with TRBD2. V trimming: 0 bases; J trimming: 3 bases; junction bases outside the gene matches: 2. This CDR3 region has 16 residues. In germline, CDR1 is MGHRA, CDR2 YSYEKL. This chain's CDR3 is CASSQEGLAGDYEQYF. The DNA of the CDR3 is TGCGCCAGCAGCCAAGAAGGACTAGCGGGAGACTACGAGCAGTACTTC.

The chain employs TRBV13 and TRBJ1-1, with TRBD1 identical over 7 bases. This CDR3 region has 15 residues. Germline V gene sequence: CDR1 PRHDT, CDR2 FYEKMQ (reference sequence). Unmatched junction bases numbered 7, after V lost 3 bases and J lost 3 bases. The CDR3 DNA reads TGTGCCAGCAGCTTGGAGACAGGGAGGTACACTGAAGCTTTCTTT. This gives the protein CASSLETGRYTEAFF.

This chain links TRBV2 with TRBJ1-1, with D unclear. CDR1 is SNHLY, CDR2 FYNNEI, per germline. The CDR3 contains 15 residues. Trimming took 4 bases from V and 0 from J, leaving 12 bases between them. The CDR3 protein is CASSGKTKVNTEAFF. The CDR3 DNA sequence: TGTGCCAGCAGTGGAAAAACTAAAGTGAACACTGAAGCTTTCTTT.

The genes are TRBV12-3 or TRBV12-4 and TRBJ2-2, with D perhaps matching TRBD1 (6 bases). The ends were cut back, 2 bases at V and 7 bases at J, with 8 bases in the middle. CDR3 size: 13 residues. The CDR3 region has the DNA TGTGCCAGCAGTTTAATACAGGGCGGGGAGCTGTTTTTT. Encoded protein: CASSLIQGGELFF.

This sequence joins TRBV21-1 and TRBJ2-1; TRBD2, the table's D call, was not compared with the DNA. TRBV21-1 is a recognized pseudogene. The CDR3 runs to 16 residues. The DNA of the CDR3 is TGTGCCAGCAGGCCGCCTAGCGAGAGCTCCTACAATGAGCAGTTCTTC. It is translated as CASRPPSESSYNEQFF.